This TCR beta chain was sequenced during a study of blood T cell repertoires in COVID-19. The overall study: Sites in the United States, Italy and Spain provided acute and convalescent COVID-19 samples. PBMCs, B-cell-depleted T cells, or T cells were the source of the cDNA or gDNA that made up the material.

The length of the CDR3 is 13 residues. V gave up 3 bases and J gave up 1 base, with 4 bases separating them. The germline V gene has CDR1 SGHTA and CDR2 FQGNSA. Source study methods: Reference gene primer amplification in the assay estimated nucleated cell counts. Here immunoSEQ multiplex PCR was the method, and the copy in TCRdb shows in-frame clones only, minus some. For V, J and clone size, that table is used; D and trimming come from the DNA. The profile shows 150,000 to 200,000 clones, roughly 85% of them singletons. As to this clone: This sample also contains other DNA sequences that code for the same CDR3.

The sample taken for sequencing was peripheral blood. The rearrangement joins TRBV7-2 to TRBJ1-5; D is ambiguous. This sequence was found in a middle-aged man with active or convalescent COVID-19. CDR3 in amino acids: CASSFSSNQPQHF. DNA for the CDR3: TGTGCCAGCAGCTTTAGCAGCAATCAGCCCCAGCATTTT. Full variable domain (rest looked up from reference TRBV7-2 and TRBJ1-5): GAGVSQSPSNKVTEKGKDVELRCDPISGHTALYWYRQSLGQGLEFLIYFQGNSAPDKSGLPSDRFSAERTGGSVSTLTIQRTQQEDSAVYLCASSFSSNQPQHFGDGTRLSIL.